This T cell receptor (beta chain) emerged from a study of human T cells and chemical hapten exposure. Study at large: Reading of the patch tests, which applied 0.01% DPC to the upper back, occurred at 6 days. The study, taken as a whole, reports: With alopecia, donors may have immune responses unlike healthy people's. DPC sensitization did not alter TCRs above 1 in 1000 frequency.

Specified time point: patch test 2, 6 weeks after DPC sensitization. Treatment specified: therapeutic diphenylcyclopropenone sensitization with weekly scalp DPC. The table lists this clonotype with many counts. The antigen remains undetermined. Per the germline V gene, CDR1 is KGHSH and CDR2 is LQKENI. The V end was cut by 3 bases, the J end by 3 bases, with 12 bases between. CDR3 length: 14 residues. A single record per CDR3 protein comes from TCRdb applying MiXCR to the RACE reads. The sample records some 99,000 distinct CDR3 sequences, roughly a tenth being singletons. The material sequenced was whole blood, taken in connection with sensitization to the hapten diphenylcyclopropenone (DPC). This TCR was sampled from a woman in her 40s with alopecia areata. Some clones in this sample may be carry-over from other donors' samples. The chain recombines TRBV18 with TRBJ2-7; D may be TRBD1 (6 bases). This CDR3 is CASSPPGHLYEQYF. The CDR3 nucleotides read TGTGCCAGCTCACCCCCGGGACACCTCTACGAGCAGTACTTC.